The subject of this entry is one T cell receptor (beta chain). The antigen is unknown. Germline CDR1 LNHDA, CDR2 SQIVND (reference sequence). With 3 bases removed from V and 9 bases from J, the gap between germline ends came to 6 bases. The CDR3 has 11 residues. This sample stems from a study of cytomegalovirus exposure and HLA in healthy donors. Study in general: A subsequent analysis stated that the 110 or so validation repertoires were run on the same platform as the roughly 670 first-cohort repertoires. Notes on the study in general: The classifier, whose performance was assessed in both the original and validation cohorts, reportedly diagnosed cytomegalovirus status with high specificity and sensitivity.

TCRdb's table, derived via immunoSEQ multiplex PCR, lists solely in-frame clones and lacks some. The table records about 58,000 clones, roughly 90% of them present only once. This chain uses TRBV19 with TRBJ2-1, with D hard to call. The sample taken for sequencing was PBMCs. This TCR came from a man in his late teens or twenties in good health and CMV-seronegative. The CDR3 DNA reads as TGTGCCAGTAGTATTCTCGGTGAGCAGTTCTTC. Translating it yields CASSILGEQFF.